This T cell receptor (beta chain) was sequenced in a study of post-analysis software for immune sequencing data (dated by TCRdb to about 2015). At the level of the whole study: Relapsing-remitting, secondary progressive and progressive-relapsing multiple sclerosis were recorded as disease courses, and subtype annotation was lacking for some patients. The multiple sclerosis patient repertoires were compared with 11 previously published healthy control repertoires from donors aged about 6 to 25 years. A subset of samples was prepared in parallel using single-end sample barcoding, then pooled and co-amplified after Illumina adapter ligation. Summary of the overall study and its limitations: Patients showed significantly higher frequencies than controls for a handful of TRBV segments, among them TRBV5-6, TRBV5-1 and TRBV20-1. When samples were clustered directly using the F measure, samples prepared in the same batch co-clustered strongly, which prompted a batch-effect correction. Significantly lower normalized Chao1 diversity was found in multiple sclerosis patients than in controls, suggesting substantial peripheral T-cell clonal expansion. The multiple sclerosis patient group was slightly younger than the control group.

According to the germline V gene (reference sequence), CDR1 reads LGHDT and CDR2 reads YNNKEL. The CDR3 spans 16 residues, from the cysteine through the phenylalanine. The retained sequence is limited to the CDR3, 48 bases, with the frame set at the first base. The V and J ends are trimmed by 6 bases and 8 bases, leaving 25 bases between them. To demonstrate the VDJtools post-analysis software, TCR beta repertoires were profiled from the peripheral blood of roughly 12 young patients with multiple sclerosis. The multiple sclerosis patients were children and adolescents between roughly 6 and 16 years of age. Library generation was performed with PCR. These reads were obtained on an Illumina HiSeq 2500. Unique molecular identifiers were incorporated into TCR beta cDNA libraries to reduce PCR and sequencing biases. Every 1 to 10 million input T cells yielded approximately 500,000 cDNA molecules, meaning each molecule approximated one T cell. The patient libraries were prepared and sequenced using the same protocol as the earlier healthy control dataset. Within a given batch, samples were prepared together, multiplexed and sequenced on the same HiSeq lane. The study's own analysis went as follows. MIGEC was used to process the raw barcoded reads, and molecular identifier groups with only a single read were discarded before consensus assembly and CDR3 extraction. VDJtools was used for post-analysis of the clonotype tables, with diversity normalized by down-sampling every dataset to the smallest sample size. To correct batch-related cross-sample contamination, repertoire overlap clustering matched CDR3 amino acid sequences but not nucleotide sequences. Starting from the raw public reads, TCRdb applied fastp trimming at Q25, assembled clones with MiXCR and retained in-frame beta chains. Here each entry gathers all rows of one CDR3 protein and keeps the most common genes and DNA. The V and J calls follow TCRdb's processing rather than the paper's. The sample has roughly 400,000 distinct CDR3 sequences on record, over 30% of them singletons. Approximately 7.7% of the sample lies in the top ten.

Regarding this clonotype: This clone's antigen is unknown. Per-nucleotide qualities are absent, and no much larger clonotype sits a single base away.

The V and J genes are TRBV3-1 and TRBJ1-2; TRBD1 is a weak D gene call, 5 bases matching. The TCR comes from a girl aged 2-10 years with multiple sclerosis. Sequencing was done on a sample of blood. This receptor has the CDR3 CASSPTGTPEERGYTF. Here is the DNA: TGTGCCAGCAGTCCTACCGGGACCCCCGAGGAGAGAGGCTACACCTTC.